These T cell receptor beta chains were read from a single sample in a study of OX40 agonist ivuxolimab in advanced cancers. Generated by immunoSEQ multiplex PCR, the TCRdb table keeps only in-frame clones and is missing some. This sample has roughly 73,000 clones, with about 90% found just once. The starting material was CD4+ or CD8+ T cells sorted from blood, obtained in a trial of the OX40 agonist ivuxolimab. These TCRs come from an adult with an advanced solid tumor such as melanoma, head and neck, liver or kidney cancer. Each CDR3 is given with its conserved first and last residue. A D gene is named only where the DNA matches it firmly. Clone size, where shown, is once, few, many, or a class for clones that have expanded.

v_call,j_call,clone_size,d_call,cdr3_aa,cdr3_nt
TRBV6-5,TRBJ1-6,few,.,CVSSEGIHSPLHF,TGTGTCAGCAGCGAGGGTATTCATTCACCCCTCCACTTT
TRBV11-3,TRBJ1-1,.,.,CASSQKWGPKNTEAFF,TGTGCCAGCAGCCAGAAGTGGGGACCTAAGAACACTGAAGCTTTCTTT
TRBV9,TRBJ2-3,.,.,CASSVAGGSGTDTQYF,TGTGCCAGCAGCGTAGCTGGCGGGTCAGGCACAGATACGCAGTATTTT
TRBV6-1,TRBJ1-2,.,.,CASSENGWQGYGYTF,TGTGCCAGCAGTGAAAATGGATGGCAGGGCTATGGCTACACCTTC
TRBV5-8,TRBJ1-1,.,.,CASSLVQGRNTEAFF,TGTGCCAGCAGCTTGGTGCAGGGGCGGAACACTGAAGCTTTCTTT
TRBV30,TRBJ2-3,.,TRBD2,CAWTSGGTDTQYF,TGTGCCTGGACTAGCGGGGGCACAGATACGCAGTATTTT
TRBV11-2,TRBJ2-7,.,TRBD2,CASSPFPTSATLSYEQYF,TGTGCCAGCAGCCCCTTCCCGACTAGCGCCACCCTCTCCTACGAGCAGTACTTC
TRBV4-1,TRBJ2-1,.,TRBD2,CASSRNVGGTTTNEQFF,TGCGCCAGCAGCCGGAACGTTGGGGGGACTACGACGAATGAGCAGTTCTTC
TRBV18,TRBJ2-4,.,.,CASSQDPSRVKNIQYF,TGTGCCAGCTCACAGGACCCTTCACGGGTCAAAAACATTCAGTACTTC
TRBV10-3,TRBJ1-6,once,.,CAISESGGGGTYNSPLHF,TGTGCCATCAGTGAGTCGGGAGGAGGGGGTACCTATAATTCACCCCTCCACTTT
TRBV29-1,TRBJ1-1,.,.,CSVEDIPGYTEAFF,TGCAGCGTTGAAGACATCCCGGGGTACACTGAAGCTTTCTTT
TRBV7-9,TRBJ1-2,.,.,CASSLAGGNYGYTF,TGTGCCAGCAGCTTAGCGGGGGGAAACTATGGCTACACCTTC
TRBV27,TRBJ1-2,.,.,CASSGVGGSFYGYTF,TGTGCCAGCAGTGGGGTGGGAGGAAGCTTCTATGGCTACACCTTC
TRBV27,TRBJ1-2,once,TRBD1,CASGVTGAGGYTF,TGTGCCAGCGGGGTGACAGGGGCCGGCGGCTACACCTTC
TRBV7-3,TRBJ1-4,.,.,CASTEKLFF,TGTGCCAGCACCGAAAAACTGTTTTTT
TRBV7-9,TRBJ2-1,.,TRBD1,CASSLGGQGASNEQFF,TGTGCCAGCAGCTTAGGTGGGCAGGGGGCATCCAATGAGCAGTTCTTC
TRBV27,TRBJ2-1,.,.,CASSFYGSGNEQFF,TGTGCCAGCAGTTTCTATGGCAGCGGGAATGAGCAGTTCTTC
TRBV11-3,TRBJ2-5,.,.,CASSSSRGRETQYF,TGTGCCAGCAGCTCCTCCCGGGGACGAGAGACCCAGTACTTC
TRBV2,TRBJ1-5,.,TRBD1,CASSRRQGRGNQPQHF,TGTGCCAGCAGCCGACGACAGGGTCGGGGCAATCAGCCCCAGCATTTT
TRBV6-5,TRBJ2-7,.,TRBD1,CASSGTQGSYEQYF,TGTGCCAGCAGCGGGACACAGGGGTCCTACGAGCAGTACTTC
TRBV27,TRBJ2-6,.,.,CASSLSRGNTGANVLTF,TGTGCCAGCAGTTTATCGAGGGGAAATACTGGGGCCAACGTCCTGACTTTC
TRBV29-1,TRBJ2-7,.,.,CSVEDLPGAGEQYF,TGCAGCGTTGAAGATCTTCCGGGTGCGGGGGAGCAGTACTTC
TRBV9,TRBJ2-7,.,.,CATRADGRYEQYF,TGTGCCACCCGAGCAGATGGACGCTACGAGCAGTACTTC
TRBV2,TRBJ1-4,.,.,CASSPRGSGEKLFF,TGTGCCAGCAGTCCGCGGGGGTCGGGTGAAAAACTGTTTTTT
TRBV2,TRBJ2-2,.,.,CASNVQGTAGELFF,TGTGCCAGCAATGTACAGGGTACGGCCGGGGAGCTGTTTTTT
TRBV7-9,TRBJ2-1,.,TRBD2,CASSLAVGSGGAGYNEQFF,TGTGCCAGCAGCTTAGCGGTAGGTAGCGGGGGGGCCGGCTACAATGAGCAGTTCTTC
TRBV7-2,TRBJ2-1,.,.,CASSPKVVGQFF,TGTGCCAGCAGCCCTAAAGTGGTTGGGCAGTTCTTC
TRBV28,TRBJ2-3,.,TRBD2,CASIIGGSTDTQYF,TGTGCCAGCATCATCGGGGGGAGCACAGATACGCAGTATTTT
TRBV6-7,TRBJ2-4,.,TRBD1,CASSYSPTGAKNIQYF,TGTGCCAGCAGTTACTCCCCGACAGGGGCCAAAAACATTCAGTACTTC
TRBV28,TRBJ1-2,.,.,CASRGSTENYGYTF,TGTGCCAGCAGAGGATCAACGGAGAACTATGGCTACACCTTC
TRBV2,TRBJ2-3,.,TRBD1,CASSSLDRGFGTDTQYF,TGTGCCAGCAGTTCTCTGGACAGGGGGTTTGGCACAGATACGCAGTATTTT
TRBV5-6,TRBJ2-2,.,.,CASNGMNTGELFF,TGTGCCAGCAACGGGATGAACACCGGGGAGCTGTTTTTT
TRBV18,TRBJ1-1,.,.,CASSPKGGTNTEAFF,TGTGCCAGCTCACCCAAGGGGGGGACGAACACTGAAGCTTTCTTT
TRBV7-2,TRBJ2-3,.,TRBD2,CASTPGGLADTQYF,TGTGCCAGCACCCCGGGGGGGTTGGCAGATACGCAGTATTTT
TRBV5-4,TRBJ1-2,.,.,CASSQDREGVYGYTF,TGTGCCAGCAGCCAAGATCGGGAAGGGGTCTATGGCTACACCTTC
TRBV28,TRBJ1-1,.,.,CASSMPRALGTEAFF,TGTGCCAGCAGTATGCCGCGGGCTTTGGGGACTGAAGCTTTCTTT
TRBV5-1,TRBJ2-5,.,TRBD2,CASSNPSGAETQYF,TGCGCCAGCAGCAACCCTAGCGGCGCGGAGACCCAGTACTTC
TRBV11-3,TRBJ2-3,.,TRBD2,CASSRFIAGASTDTQYF,TGTGCCAGCAGCCGTTTCATAGCGGGGGCTAGCACAGATACGCAGTATTTT
TRBV28,TRBJ1-6,.,.,CASSHRDSFSKSPLHF,TGTGCCAGCAGTCATCGCGACAGTTTTTCTAAATCACCCCTCCACTTT
TRBV6-1,TRBJ2-2,.,.,CASFRLASGELFF,TGTGCCAGCTTCCGGTTGGCATCCGGGGAGCTGTTTTTT
TRBV9,TRBJ1-1,few,TRBD1,CASSPGDRDHTEAFF,TGTGCCAGCAGCCCTGGGGACAGGGACCACACTGAAGCTTTCTTT
TRBV29-1,TRBJ2-3,once,TRBD1,CSVGDRAGTDTQYF,TGCAGCGTTGGGGACAGGGCAGGGACAGATACGCAGTATTTT
TRBV10-3,TRBJ2-5,.,TRBD2,CAIRGTSGEETQYF,TGTGCCATCAGGGGGACTAGCGGGGAAGAGACCCAGTACTTC
TRBV5-4,TRBJ2-5,.,.,CASSLDGYQGRETQYF,TGTGCCAGCAGCTTGGATGGCTACCAAGGACGAGAGACCCAGTACTTC
TRBV6-6,TRBJ1-1,.,.,CASSTLGRENTEAFF,TGTGCCAGCAGTACCCTTGGACGTGAGAACACTGAAGCTTTCTTT
TRBV18,TRBJ1-5,.,.,CASSPVRGYQPQHF,TGTGCCAGCTCACCAGTAAGGGGGTATCAGCCCCAGCATTTT
TRBV5-6,TRBJ1-1,.,.,CASSLPRSEAFF,TGTGCCAGCAGCTTGCCCCGATCTGAAGCTTTCTTT
TRBV11-2,TRBJ2-7,.,.,CASSIIRGFGGEQYF,TGTGCCAGCAGCATAATCCGGGGGTTCGGAGGCGAGCAGTACTTC
TRBV6-1,TRBJ1-2,.,.,CASSEVGKTYGYTF,TGTGCCAGCAGTGAAGTCGGGAAGACCTATGGCTACACCTTC
TRBV7-3,TRBJ2-3,.,.,CASSLNSGQTYTDTQYF,TGTGCCAGCAGCTTAAATTCGGGGCAAACCTACACAGATACGCAGTATTTT
TRBV6-1,TRBJ1-2,.,.,CASSDSTGAGYTF,TGTGCCAGCAGTGATTCGACAGGTGCGGGGTACACCTTC